These 21 T cell receptor beta chains were sequenced from one sample in a study of radiotherapy plus CTLA-4 blockade in lung cancer. Some clones are missing from TCRdb's copy, which holds only in-frame ones; the method was immunoSEQ multiplex PCR. The table includes 90,000 to 130,000 clones, about 80% detected once. The specimen was peripheral blood, collected from a patient treated with radiotherapy plus ipilimumab. The receptors derive from a human donor with non-small cell lung cancer that progressed on radiotherapy plus ipilimumab. Some clones in this sample may be carry-over from other donors' samples.

As to this clone: Because it lacks the conserved phenylalanine or tryptophan at the end, this CDR3 is likely a read error. This sequence joins TRBV11-2 and TRBJ2-7, with TRBD1 matching 9 bases. The CDR3 extends over 16 amino acids. Germline V CDR1 and CDR2: SGHAT, FQNNGV. The ends lost 4 bases at V and 0 bases at J; junction bases unmatched: 7. Here the CDR3 reads CASSSWDRELSYEQYL. The DNA for the CDR3 is TGTGCCAGCAGCTCTTGGGACAGGGAACTCTCCTACGAGCAGTACCTC.

The V gene is TRBV30, the J gene TRBJ1-2; D gene unclear. CDR1 is GTSNPN and CDR2 is SVGIG in the germline V gene (reference sequence). There are 13 residues in the CDR3. V dropped 4 bases and J dropped 4 bases, with 13 bases sitting between them. The CDR3 nucleotides read TGTGCCTGGACGGGGAATCCAGGCTATGGCTACACCTTC. Protein sequence: CAWTGNPGYGYTF. The variable domain in full, with the rest retrieved from reference TRBV30 and TRBJ1-2, is SQTIHQWPATLVQPVGSPLSLECTVEGTSNPNLYWYRQAAGRGLQLLFYSVGIGQISSEVPQNLSASRPQDRQFILSSKKLLLSDSGFYLCAWTGNPGYGYTFGSGTRLTVV.

The chain uses TRBV7-8 and TRBJ2-1; a weak D match, TRBD2 (5 bases). The CDR3 length is 12 residues. V lost 7 bases to trimming and J lost 4 bases, with 8 bases between them. Germline V gene sequence: CDR1 SGHVS, CDR2 FQNEAQ. CDR3 nucleotide sequence: TGTGCCAGCACCGAGGGTTACAATGAGCAGTTCTTC. Its protein product is CASTEGYNEQFF.

The rearrangement links TRBV5-6 to TRBJ2-5; no clear D. The closer fit of TRBJ2-7 to the DNA end suggests the J call may be wrong. The CDR3 spans 13 residues. Germline CDR1 SGHDT, CDR2 YYEEEE. The CDR3 is CASSPDRAYEQYF. The CDR3 nucleotides are TGTGCCAGCAGCCCGGACCGAGCCTACGAGCAGTACTTC.

This clone occurred once. The rearrangement joins TRBV15 to TRBJ1-2; D is perhaps TRBD1 (6 bases). The length of the CDR3 is 14 residues. V lost 0 bases, J lost 2 bases, and 7 bases lay in between. Germline V CDR1 and CDR2: LNHNV, YYDKDF (reference sequence). CDR3 protein: CATSRETGNYGYTF. The DNA of the CDR3 is TGTGCCACCAGCAGAGAAACAGGGAACTATGGCTACACCTTC. The variable domain in full, with the rest retrieved from reference TRBV15 and TRBJ1-2, is DAMVIQNPRYQVTQFGKPVTLSCSQTLNHNVMYWYQQKSSQAPKLLFHYYDKDFNNEADTPDNFQSRRPNTSFCFLDIRSPGLGDTAMYLCATSRETGNYGYTFGSGTRLTVV.

This clone turned up a few times. The CDR3 region is CASSLFQGNTEAFF. DNA for the CDR3: TGTGCCAGCAGCTTGTTCCAGGGAAACACTGAAGCTTTCTTT. J is TRBJ1-1 and V is TRBV5-8, with D possibly being TRBD1 (5 bases). The CDR3 has 14 amino acids. V lost 1 base and J 2 bases, leaving 9 bases between the germline ends. CDR1 and CDR2 from the germline V gene are SGHTS and YDEGEE.

The chain couples TRBV13 to TRBJ1-2, with D uncertain. Germline V gives CDR1 PRHDT, CDR2 FYEKMQ (reference sequence). With 1 base removed from V and 4 bases from J, the gap between germline ends came to 13 bases. This CDR3 is built from 15 residues. CDR3 sequence (DNA): TGTGCCAGCAGCTTAGCTCCGGCTCCCGGCTATGGCTACACCTTC. Protein sequence: CASSLAPAPGYGYTF.

V gene TRBV2 combines with J gene TRBJ2-7, with a tentative D call TRBD1 (5 bases). Per the germline V gene, CDR1 is SNHLY and CDR2 is FYNNEI. The V end was cut by 5 bases, the J end by 1 base, with 18 bases between. The CDR3 consists of 16 residues. DNA of the CDR3: TGTGCCAGCAGTCCCTTTCAGGGAAGGCTTTCCTACGAGCAGTACTTC. Translating gives CASSPFQGRLSYEQYF.

The chain has TRBV4-3 and TRBJ2-4; tentative D call: TRBD2 (7 bases). The V and J ends lost 4 bases and 15 bases respectively, with 22 bases between them. CDR3 size: 14 residues. Per germline, CDR1 LGHNA and CDR2 YSLEER. CDR3 residues: CASSPFGGRHVWYF. DNA of the CDR3: TGCGCCAGCAGCCCCTTCGGGGGGCGGCACGTATGGTACTTC.

This chain joins TRBV7-2 and TRBJ1-1; D gene unclear. V was trimmed by 5 bases and J by 5 bases, leaving 21 bases between them. Germline V lookup: CDR1 SGHTA, CDR2 FQGNSA. The CDR3 loop spans 16 amino acids. The DNA of the CDR3 is TGTGCCAGCAGCGTGGACCCGGCGCGAGAGGCTACTGAAGCTTTCTTT. Translation: CASSVDPAREATEAFF.

The chain employs TRBV5-1 and TRBJ2-2; D perhaps matches TRBD2 (6 bases). The CDR3 loop spans 15 amino acids. Between the trimmed V and J ends, which lost 4 bases and 1 base, there was a span of 11 bases. Germline values: CDR1 SGHRS, CDR2 YFSETQ. CDR3 bases: TGCGCCAGCAGCGTAGGAGGGGTGAACACCGGGGAGCTGTTTTTT. It translates to CASSVGGVNTGELFF. The full variable domain, its missing parts supplied by reference TRBV5-1 and TRBJ2-2, is KAGVTQTPRYLIKTRGQQVTLSCSPISGHRSVSWYQQTPGQGLQFLFEYFSETQRNKGNFPGRFSGRQFSNSRSEMNVSTLELGDSALYLCASSVGGVNTGELFFGEGSRLTVL.

The genes are TRBV5-1 and TRBJ1-1, with D perhaps TRBD1 (5 bases). The CDR3 consists of 13 residues. V was pared by 4 bases and J by 10 bases, with 17 bases between. CDR1 and CDR2 (germline): SGHRS, YFSETQ. The CDR3 DNA reads as TGCGCCAGCAGCCTTCGCCCCAGGGAAGGAGCTTTCTTT. Translation: CASSLRPREGAFF.

V is TRBV11-2 and J is TRBJ2-7, with D hard to call. CDR1 and CDR2 from the germline V gene are SGHAT and FQNNGV. The V end lost 5 bases, the J end lost 0 bases, and 17 bases lay between the germline ends. This CDR3 is 16 amino acids long. CDR3 sequence reads: CASSHPGGQSSYEQYF. The CDR3 coding sequence is TGTGCCAGCAGCCACCCCGGTGGGCAGAGCTCCTACGAGCAGTACTTC.

This chain links TRBV5-1 with TRBJ2-5; D is unresolved. The CDR3 has 14 residues. V dropped 0 bases and J dropped 3 bases, with 9 bases sitting between them. Per germline, CDR1 SGHRS and CDR2 YFSETQ. The DNA for the CDR3 is TGCGCCAGCAGCTTGGAACAGATAGAAGAGACCCAGTACTTC. Its translation: CASSLEQIEETQYF.

This clone is classed as medium-sized. This rearrangement joins TRBV19 to TRBJ1-3; D is uncertain. The CDR3 covers 10 residues. With 11 bases removed from V and 7 bases from J, the gap between germline ends came to 9 bases. Germline values: CDR1 LNHDA, CDR2 SQIVND (reference sequence). The CDR3 nucleotides read TGTGCCTGCCGCGCGAACACCATATATTTT. As protein: CACRANTIYF.

The V and J genes are TRBV27 and TRBJ2-7; no reliable D call. The CDR3 runs to 14 residues. Trimming shortened V by 10 bases and J by 1 base, and 17 bases separated the two germline ends. Germline V gives CDR1 MNHEY, CDR2 SMNVEV (reference sequence). The CDR3, as DNA: TGTGCCACCCCAACCTCCTTGGGGTCCTACGAGCAGTACTTC. Its protein is CATPTSLGSYEQYF.

This chain joins TRBV18 and TRBJ1-5, with a weak D call TRBD1 (5 bases). Per the germline V gene, CDR1 is KGHSH and CDR2 is LQKENI. CDR3 length equals 15 residues. Trimming left V 2 bases short and J 0 bases short, with 8 bases between. The CDR3 region has the DNA TGTGCCAGCTCACCAGGGACCTATAGCAATCAGCCCCAGCATTTT. It specifies CASSPGTYSNQPQHF.

This chain uses TRBV4-2 with TRBJ2-1; 12 bases match TRBD2. The CDR3 spans 16 residues. Trimming took 2 bases from V and 9 from J; bases not matched to a gene: 8. The germline V gene has CDR1 LGHNA and CDR2 YNFKEQ. CDR3 amino acids: CASSQPASGGESEQFF. As DNA, the CDR3 is TGTGCCAGCAGCCAACCAGCTAGCGGGGGGGAAAGTGAGCAGTTCTTC.

This clone has only one observation. This chain joins TRBV19 and TRBJ1-2; tentative D call: TRBD1 (5 bases). With 6 bases removed from V and 3 bases from J, the gap between germline ends came to 14 bases. This CDR3 contains 14 residues. The germline CDR1 and CDR2 sequences are LNHDA and SQIVND (reference sequence). The CDR3 nucleotides read TGTGCCAGTAGGACTCAGGGTACAGACTATGGCTACACCTTC. This sequence encodes CASRTQGTDYGYTF.

CDR3 sequence reads: CASSKTGVNTEAFF. The CDR3 coding sequence is TGTGCCAGCAGTAAAACAGGAGTGAACACTGAAGCTTTCTTT. The rearrangement joins TRBV7-3 to TRBJ1-1, with D maybe TRBD1 (5 bases). Germline V gene sequence: CDR1 SGHTA, CDR2 FQGTGA. There are 14 residues in the CDR3. V gave up 6 bases and J gave up 0 bases, with 11 bases separating them.

In DNA form, the CDR3 reads TGTGCCAGCAGTTACATAGGGGTCAATCAGCCCCAGCATTTT. Translation gives CASSYIGVNQPQHF. The chain has TRBV6-5 and TRBJ1-5; tentatively, D is TRBD1 (5 bases). The germline V gene encodes CDR1 MNHEY and CDR2 SVGAGI. V lost 2 bases to trimming and J lost 3 bases, with 8 bases between them. This CDR3 has 14 residues.